Listed here is a single TCR beta chain. The data are from a study of shared clonotypes between healthy human individuals. Profiling relied on immunoSEQ multiplex PCR, and the TCRdb table lists in-frame clones only, not all of them. The sample has around 640,000 clones, about 96% seen once; the top ten hold roughly 0.12%. Naive CD8 cells lacked CD45RO and underwent positive selection for CCR7, leaving out terminally differentiated effector memory CD45RA+ cells. There are 16 residues in the CDR3. V was pared by 6 bases and J by 4 bases, with 21 bases between. The germline CDR1 and CDR2 sequences are SEHNR and FQNEAQ (reference sequence).

J is TRBJ1-1 and V is TRBV7-9; possible D gene TRBD1, 6 bases. The sequence was obtained from a woman aged 25 to 45 in good health. Sequencing was done on a sample of naive CD8+ T cells sorted from blood. CDR3 sequence (DNA): TGTGCCAGCAGGTCAACAGGGTGGACCAAGGGCACTGAAGCTTTCTTT. It translates to CASRSTGWTKGTEAFF.